Listed here is a single T cell receptor beta chain. As yet, its antigen is unknown. The source of the sample is a study of PD-1 blockade in classical Hodgkin lymphoma. Stated time point: cycle 4 day 1 (C4D1), after around six weeks of nivolumab. All patients relapsed after autologous stem cell transplantation, and brentuximab vedotin exposure varied. Study observations and caveats: Prior to therapy, complete responders displayed diversity much like that of newly diagnosed patients. The origin of the repertoire differences remains undefined, with disease activity or prior therapy as possible causes. Reports described newly diagnosed patients as having lower baseline TCR diversity than healthy donors. There was a significant rise in CD4+ TCR diversity by C4D1, with no such rise for CD8+.

The CDR3 extends over 14 amino acids. In germline, CDR1 is SGHAT, CDR2 FQDESV (reference sequence). The germline V and J ends were trimmed by 5 bases and 4 bases, with 15 bases remaining between them. Measured with immunoSEQ multiplex PCR; TCRdb has only the in-frame clones, and not every one. The sample lists roughly 50,000 clones, 90% seen once, with approximately 15% in the top ten. The clonotype originates from a human donor with classical Hodgkin lymphoma. The chain has TRBV11-1 and TRBJ2-7, with a weak D call TRBD2 (6 bases). This sample comprised peripheral blood mononuclear cells (PBMCs), obtained before the fourth cycle of nivolumab. The CDR3 here is CASSAVGGAYEQYF. DNA of the CDR3: TGTGCCAGCAGCGCCGTGGGCGGGGCTTACGAGCAGTACTTC.